This is a list of T cell receptor beta chains from one sample in a study of blood T cell repertoires in COVID-19. The repertoire was sequenced with immunoSEQ multiplex PCR; TCRdb's copy has only in-frame clones and lacks some. The sample consists of 300,000 to 450,000 clones, roughly 87% of them appearing once. Material for sequencing was peripheral blood. The receptors come from a woman in her fifties or sixties with COVID-19, enrolled during active disease. The CDR3 runs from the conserved cysteine through the conserved F or W. D genes are given only for firm matches. Part of the rows lack a size; the others show once, few, many or a class for expanded clones.

V gene,clone size,D gene,J gene,CDR3 length,CDR3 protein,CDR3 DNA
TRBV7-9,many,TRBD1,TRBJ1-4,16,CASSLGGTGSDEKLFF,TGTGCCAGCAGCTTAGGCGGGACAGGGAGTGATGAAAAACTGTTTTTT
TRBV9,-,-,TRBJ1-1,15,CASSAGREVGTEAFF,TGTGCCAGCAGTGCCGGGCGGGAGGTAGGAACTGAAGCTTTCTTT
TRBV20-1,few,TRBD1,TRBJ1-2,11,CSARFRQGDTF,TGCAGTGCTAGATTTCGACAGGGGGACACCTTC
TRBV28,-,-,TRBJ2-1,15,CASSFRTLSYNEQFF,TGTGCCAGCAGTTTCCGGACACTCTCCTACAATGAGCAGTTCTTC
TRBV28,-,TRBD1,TRBJ1-4,15,CASSSRTGLNEKLFF,TGTGCCAGCAGTTCTCGGACAGGGCTTAATGAAAAACTGTTTTTT
TRBV5-4,-,-,TRBJ2-3,14,CASSLWGGGDTQYF,TGTGCCAGCAGCTTATGGGGGGGCGGAGATACGCAGTATTTT
TRBV5-1,-,-,TRBJ1-1,14,CAGSLYERGTEAFF,TGCGCCGGCAGCTTGTATGAGCGGGGCACTGAAGCTTTCTTT
TRBV7-9,-,-,TRBJ1-2,12,CASGREPHGYTF,TGTGCCAGTGGGCGGGAGCCTCATGGCTACACCTTC
TRBV19,-,-,TRBJ1-4,15,CASRRGHATNEKLFF,TGTGCCAGTAGACGGGGACATGCAACTAATGAAAAACTGTTTTTT
TRBV5-1,-,TRBD1,TRBJ2-3,15,CASSWDRVDTDTQYF,TGCGCCAGCAGCTGGGACAGGGTTGACACAGATACGCAGTATTTT
TRBV5-1,-,TRBD1,TRBJ1-4,15,CASSGQGAGNEKLFF,TGCGCCAGCAGCGGACAGGGGGCCGGTAATGAAAAACTGTTTTTT
TRBV14,once,-,TRBJ2-5,14,CASSQPGSSETQYF,TGTGCCAGCAGCCAACCAGGTTCCTCGGAGACCCAGTACTTC
TRBV7-2,-,TRBD1,TRBJ2-1,16,CARGKGQPSSYNEQFF,TGTGCCAGGGGAAAGGGACAGCCTAGCTCCTACAATGAGCAGTTCTTC
TRBV24-1,-,-,TRBJ1-2,13,CATSDSGWGGYTF,TGTGCCACCAGTGATTCTGGGTGGGGCGGCTACACCTTC
TRBV5-1,-,-,TRBJ1-1,13,CASSLEEGTEAFF,TGCGCCAGCAGCTTGGAAGAGGGCACTGAAGCTTTCTTT
TRBV30,-,TRBD2,TRBJ2-5,14,CAWSTTSGGATQYF,TGTGCCTGGAGTACGACTAGCGGGGGGGCGACCCAGTACTTC
TRBV6-5,-,TRBD1,TRBJ2-7,13,CASRQTGNYEQYF,TGTGCCAGCAGACAGACAGGGAACTACGAGCAGTACTTC
TRBV2,-,-,TRBJ1-2,15,CASSESLGQGYGYTF,TGTGCCAGCAGTGAAAGTTTGGGGCAGGGGTATGGCTACACCTTC